What follows are 6 T cell receptor beta chains derived from one specimen sequenced in a study of tissue T cells after allogeneic stem cell transplantation. Libraries were prepared by immunoSEQ multiplex PCR; TCRdb keeps only in-frame clonotypes and omits some of them. This table has tens of thousands of clones, roughly 73% appearing once. Sequencing was done on a sample of sorted cells pooled from one or two spleens. These receptors all stem from a pool of C57BL/6 mice in good health.

Of note for this clone: Gene names denote mouse genes. The read terminates 1 residue ahead of where the CDR3 ends, so the germline J gene completes it. In the same sample, other DNA sequences code for this CDR3. The chain carries TRBV3 and TRBJ1-3; TRBD1 aligns across 7 bases. The V gene end was trimmed by 5 bases and the J gene end by 2 bases; junction bases not matched to a gene: 3. CDR3 length: 14 residues. Germline V gene sequence: CDR1 SNHLY, CDR2 FYNGKV (reference sequence). CDR3 protein: CASSPQGAGNTLYF. The sequenced CDR3 bases are TGTGCCAGCAGCCCGCAGGGGGCTGGAAATACGCTCTAT.

Turning to this clone: These gene names are mouse names. The CDR3 end lies 1 residue beyond the end of the read and is filled in from the germline J gene. Different DNA sequences within this sample yield the same CDR3. The rearrangement uses TRBV1 and TRBJ2-4, with D possibly being TRBD1 or TRBD2 (5 bases each). The germline V and J ends were trimmed by 3 bases and 0 bases, with 7 bases remaining between them. Per germline, CDR1 NSQYPW and CDR2 LRSPGD (reference sequence). This CDR3 is built from 14 residues. CDR3 loop: CTCSAGTSQNTLYF. CDR3 DNA, as far as it was read: TGCACCTGCAGTGCTGGGACCAGTCAAAACACCTTGTAC.

This clone has a handful of counts. Mouse gene names and germline throughout. Read coverage stops 1 residue before the CDR3 terminus; the germline J gene supplies the remainder. This chain connects TRBV31 to TRBJ1-3; D remains unclear. The CDR3 consists of 15 residues. Germline values: CDR1 GKSSPN, CDR2 SITVG. V was clipped by 0 bases and J by 0 bases, with 9 bases between them. The DNA read from the CDR3 is TGTGCCTGGAGTCTAGTGGGGAATTCTGGAAATACGCTCTAT. Translated: CAWSLVGNSGNTLY. The complete CDR3 reads CAWSLVGNSGNTLYF.

This clone was recorded only once. The listed genes are named as in mouse. The sequence runs out 1 residue before the end of the CDR3; the remainder is reconstructed from the germline J gene. This chain joins TRBV20 and TRBJ1-1; TRBD1 is a possible D gene (6 bases). The CDR3 runs to 13 residues. Germline V gene data show CDR1 as GFQATS and CDR2 as STVNSAI. V lost 5 bases and J 0 bases, leaving 10 bases between the germline ends. CDR3 region: CGALTGPNTEVFF. The covered CDR3 bases are TGTGGTGCTTTGACAGGCCCAAACACAGAAGTCTTC.

Comment on this clone: Mouse gene names and germline throughout. The read ends 1 residue shy of where the CDR3 ends; the end is completed using the germline J gene. The chain couples TRBV13-2 to TRBJ2-7; 8 bases align to TRBD2. Germline lookup yields CDR1 NNHNN and CDR2 SYGAGS (reference sequence). V was clipped by 7 bases and J by 4 bases; unmatched bases: 4. This CDR3 is built from 12 residues. CDR3 amino acids: CASRDWLYEQYF. CDR3 bases read: TGTGCCAGCAGGGACTGGCTTTATGAACAGTAC.

Only one count was recorded for this clone. The gene names given are mouse names. The CDR3 end lies 1 residue beyond the end of the read and is filled in from the germline J gene. V and J are TRBV15 and TRBJ1-3; D remains unclear. V was shortened by 2 bases and J by 0 bases, with 5 bases between the two germline ends. The CDR3 totals 14 residues. CDR1 is SGHND and CDR2 is FRSKSL in the germline V gene. The CDR3 here is CASSLTYSGNTLYF. CDR3 DNA (partial): TGTGCCAGCAGTTTAACATATTCTGGAAATACGCTCTAT. Supplemented by reference TRBV15 and TRBJ1-3, the full variable domain reads DAGVTQTPRHEVAEKGQTIILKCEPVSGHNDLFWYRQTKIQGLELLSYFRSKSLMEDGGAFKDRFKAEMLNSSFSTLKIQPTEPKDSAVYLCASSLTYSGNTLYFGEGSRLIVV.